Sequencing of this TCR beta chain was carried out in a study of shared clonotypes between healthy human individuals. Concerning this clone: Its antigen is still unknown.

The protocol was immunoSEQ multiplex PCR, while the TCRdb copy is restricted to in-frame clones and leaves out a portion. The table records some 660,000 clones, roughly 72% of them present only once. Study-wide results and limits: Naive subsets generally exceeded memory subsets in estimated richness. Shared clonotypes across all four donors exceeded non-shared ones in generation probability.

Sample: memory CD4+ T cells sorted from blood. Subset defined: CD45RA-negative fraction. This receptor was identified in a woman between 25 and 40 years old in good health.

CDR3 residues: CASSRPRQGDLGTEAFF. Written as DNA, the CDR3 is TGTGCCAGCAGTCGCCCCCGACAGGGGGACCTTGGGACTGAAGCTTTCTTT. The chain employs TRBV28 and TRBJ1-1; 9 bases are shared with TRBD1. This CDR3 is built from 17 residues. With 5 bases clipped from V and 5 bases from J, the junction kept 15 bases outside the gene matches. Germline CDR1 reads MDHEN; CDR2 reads SYDVKM.